This T cell receptor (beta chain) was recorded in a study of shared clonotypes between healthy human individuals. Overall study results and limits: A handful of donors had around 5% of their naive CD4 clonotypes in common. Compared with memory subsets, naive subsets generally had larger estimated richness.

V shed 0 bases, J shed 3 bases, and the junction held 9 bases outside the gene matches. Germline CDR1 reads SGHDN; CDR2 reads FVKESK. CDR3 length: 17 residues. Across several immunoSEQ plates, the genomic DNA of each subset was split evenly. The table came from immunoSEQ multiplex PCR; TCRdb's copy has only in-frame clones and leaves some out. The table shows about 2.1 million clones, with 90% to 95% occurring only once. Remarks on this clone: No antigen is known for it.

CD8 cells classed as naive were CD45RO-negative and positively selected for CCR7, excluding terminally differentiated effector memory CD45RA+ cells. Every one of the donors was a Caucasian adult that lived in Nashville, Tennessee. This receptor was identified in a man aged 18-30 years in good health. Some clones in this sample may be carry-over from other donors' samples. The V gene is TRBV14, the J gene TRBJ2-7; 9 bases fit TRBD2. The specimen was naive CD8+ T cells from PBMCs. Here the CDR3 DNA reads TGTGCCAGCAGCCAAGAGATCGTCGCGGGAGGGATCTACGAGCAGTACTTC. Its translation is CASSQEIVAGGIYEQYF.